These T cell receptor beta chains were read from a single sample in a study of T cells in Graves' hyperthyroidism and ophthalmopathy. MiXCR, applied by TCRdb to the multiplex PCR reads, yields one record per CDR3 protein. This table holds about 260,000 distinct CDR3 sequences, around a quarter found once. The sequenced sample consisted of blood. Source of these receptors: a man aged 40-50 years with Graves' hyperthyroidism that later progressed to Graves' ophthalmopathy. CDR3s include the opening cysteine and the closing phenylalanine or tryptophan. The order of the fields is J gene, D gene, clone size, V gene, CDR3 protein, CDR3 DNA. The D gene is left open where the match is weak. Not all rows give a size; the values are once, few, many and, for expanded clones, a class.

j_call: TRBJ1-1
d_call: -
clone_size: many
v_call: TRBV9
cdr3_aa: CASSPGKTRDEAFF
cdr3_nt: TGTGCCAGCAGCCCCGGGAAGACTCGCGATGAAGCTTTCTTT

j_call: TRBJ1-6
d_call: TRBD1
clone_size: many
v_call: TRBV27
cdr3_aa: CASSPPMVAGGDSPLHF
cdr3_nt: TGTGCCAGCAGTCCACCGATGGTGGCAGGGGGCGATTCACCCCTCCACTTT

j_call: TRBJ2-2
d_call: -
clone_size: few
v_call: TRBV11-1
cdr3_aa: CASSFLAGVNTGELFF
cdr3_nt: TGTGCCAGCAGCTTTCTGGCCGGGGTTAACACCGGGGAGCTGTTTTTT

j_call: TRBJ1-2
d_call: -
clone_size: many
v_call: TRBV20-1
cdr3_aa: CSARERPNYGYTF
cdr3_nt: TGCAGTGCTAGAGAACGTCCGAACTATGGCTACACCTTC

j_call: TRBJ1-1
d_call: -
clone_size: many
v_call: TRBV19
cdr3_aa: CASISRGQANTEAFF
cdr3_nt: TGTGCCAGTATCTCCCGAGGGCAGGCGAACACTGAAGCTTTCTTT

j_call: TRBJ2-1
d_call: TRBD1
clone_size: few
v_call: TRBV7-3
cdr3_aa: CASSQGTVYNEQFF
cdr3_nt: TGTGCCAGCAGCCAAGGGACAGTCTACAATGAGCAGTTCTTC

j_call: TRBJ2-7
d_call: -
clone_size: many
v_call: TRBV4-1
cdr3_aa: CASSQGVEYEQYF
cdr3_nt: TGCGCCAGCAGCCAGGGGGTCGAGTACGAGCAGTACTTC

j_call: TRBJ2-2
d_call: -
clone_size: many
v_call: TRBV7-2
cdr3_aa: CASSRLLPGELFF
cdr3_nt: TGTGCCAGCAGCCGCTTACTTCCCGGGGAGCTGTTTTTT

j_call: TRBJ1-1
d_call: -
clone_size: many
v_call: TRBV12-3/TRBV12-4
cdr3_aa: CASSFRRVRTEAFF
cdr3_nt: TGTGCCAGCAGTTTCCGCAGAGTTCGGACTGAAGCTTTCTTT

j_call: TRBJ1-1
d_call: -
clone_size: -
v_call: TRBV19
cdr3_aa: CASSSRNTEAFF
cdr3_nt: TGTGCCAGTAGTAGCCGGAACACTGAAGCTTTCTTT

j_call: TRBJ1-1
d_call: -
clone_size: -
v_call: TRBV29-1
cdr3_aa: CSVEDQERVKTEAFF
cdr3_nt: TGCAGCGTTGAAGATCAGGAGCGGGTGAAGACTGAAGCTTTCTTT

j_call: TRBJ2-5
d_call: -
clone_size: many
v_call: TRBV7-3
cdr3_aa: CASSLLGETQYF
cdr3_nt: TGTGCCAGCAGCTTACTTGGGGAGACCCAGTACTTC

j_call: TRBJ1-1
d_call: TRBD1
clone_size: many
v_call: TRBV11-2
cdr3_aa: CASSRTWGQGGGTEAFF
cdr3_nt: TGTGCCAGCAGCCGAACGTGGGGACAGGGTGGTGGCACTGAAGCTTTCTTT

j_call: TRBJ2-2
d_call: -
clone_size: many
v_call: TRBV20-1
cdr3_aa: CSAYTWPNTGELFF
cdr3_nt: TGCAGTGCTTATACCTGGCCGAACACCGGGGAGCTGTTTTTT

j_call: TRBJ2-7
d_call: -
clone_size: many
v_call: TRBV20-1
cdr3_aa: CSARDPPVGYEQYF
cdr3_nt: TGCAGTGCTAGAGATCCTCCAGTGGGCTACGAGCAGTACTTC

j_call: TRBJ1-5
d_call: -
clone_size: many
v_call: TRBV6-1
cdr3_aa: CASSDWVDQPQHF
cdr3_nt: TGTGCCAGCAGTGATTGGGTGGATCAGCCCCAGCATTTT

j_call: TRBJ2-6
d_call: -
clone_size: many
v_call: TRBV10-3
cdr3_aa: CAISEGSSGANVLTF
cdr3_nt: TGTGCCATCAGTGAGGGTAGCTCTGGGGCCAACGTCCTGACTTTC

j_call: TRBJ1-5
d_call: TRBD1
clone_size: many
v_call: TRBV28
cdr3_aa: CASSPIQGGNQPQHF
cdr3_nt: TGTGCCAGCAGCCCCATACAGGGGGGCAATCAGCCCCAGCATTTT

j_call: TRBJ1-2
d_call: -
clone_size: -
v_call: TRBV20-1
cdr3_aa: CSATGRPYGYTF
cdr3_nt: TGCAGTGCTACGGGACGGCCATATGGCTACACCTTC

j_call: TRBJ2-7
d_call: TRBD2
clone_size: few
v_call: TRBV29-1
cdr3_aa: CSTSELAGGTYEQYF
cdr3_nt: TGCAGCACAAGCGAACTAGCGGGAGGAACCTACGAGCAGTACTTC

j_call: TRBJ2-2
d_call: -
clone_size: many
v_call: TRBV24-1
cdr3_aa: CATSPRAGELFF
cdr3_nt: TGTGCCACCAGTCCCAGGGCCGGGGAGCTGTTTTTT

j_call: TRBJ1-5
d_call: -
clone_size: many
v_call: TRBV4-1
cdr3_aa: CASSQEGSNQPQHF
cdr3_nt: TGCGCCAGCAGCCAAGAGGGATCCAATCAGCCCCAGCATTTT

j_call: TRBJ2-5
d_call: -
clone_size: many
v_call: TRBV18
cdr3_aa: CASSPPTDAKQGTQYF
cdr3_nt: TGTGCCAGCTCACCCCCAACAGACGCAAAACAAGGGACCCAGTACTTC

j_call: TRBJ2-2
d_call: TRBD2
clone_size: -
v_call: TRBV7-3
cdr3_aa: CASSRKIGLAGGTGELFF
cdr3_nt: TGTGCCAGCAGCCGCAAAATTGGACTAGCGGGAGGAACCGGGGAGCTGTTTTTT

j_call: TRBJ2-7
d_call: -
clone_size: many
v_call: TRBV11-1
cdr3_aa: CASSLPFAGVYEQYF
cdr3_nt: TGTGCCAGCAGCTTACCATTCGCGGGTGTCTACGAGCAGTACTTC

j_call: TRBJ2-7
d_call: TRBD1
clone_size: many
v_call: TRBV3-1
cdr3_aa: CASSPIGQGAYEQYF
cdr3_nt: TGTGCCAGCAGCCCTATCGGACAGGGGGCCTACGAGCAGTACTTC

j_call: TRBJ2-7
d_call: -
clone_size: many
v_call: TRBV25-1
cdr3_aa: CASSEYEGLRYF
cdr3_nt: TGTGCCAGCAGTGAATATGAAGGCCTACGGTACTTC

j_call: TRBJ1-2
d_call: TRBD1
clone_size: many
v_call: TRBV6-1
cdr3_aa: CATPTGGFYGYTF
cdr3_nt: TGTGCCACCCCCACAGGGGGCTTCTATGGCTACACCTTC

j_call: TRBJ2-7
d_call: TRBD2
clone_size: many
v_call: TRBV28
cdr3_aa: CASSQSGTTSYEQYF
cdr3_nt: TGTGCCAGCAGTCAATCAGGGACTACCTCCTACGAGCAGTACTTC

j_call: TRBJ2-5
d_call: TRBD1
clone_size: -
v_call: TRBV6-2/TRBV6-3
cdr3_aa: CASSWLTGGGGETQYF
cdr3_nt: TGTGCCAGCAGTTGGCTGACAGGGGGCGGAGGAGAGACCCAGTACTTC

j_call: TRBJ2-3
d_call: -
clone_size: -
v_call: TRBV18
cdr3_aa: CASSPGPVDTQYF
cdr3_nt: TGTGCCAGCTCACCCGGTCCGGTGGATACGCAGTATTTT

j_call: TRBJ2-5
d_call: TRBD2
clone_size: many
v_call: TRBV4-1
cdr3_aa: CASSQGLAAETQYF
cdr3_nt: TGCGCCAGCAGCCAGGGACTAGCGGCAGAGACCCAGTACTTC

j_call: TRBJ2-5
d_call: -
clone_size: many
v_call: TRBV24-1
cdr3_aa: CATSDIRDSPRTQYF
cdr3_nt: TGTGCCACCAGTGATATCCGGGACTCCCCGCGGACCCAGTACTTC

j_call: TRBJ2-5
d_call: -
clone_size: -
v_call: TRBV6-1
cdr3_aa: CASGRAGSQETQYF
cdr3_nt: TGTGCCAGCGGTCGGGCAGGGTCCCAAGAGACCCAGTACTTC

j_call: TRBJ2-7
d_call: -
clone_size: many
v_call: TRBV2
cdr3_aa: CASSPSYEQYF
cdr3_nt: TGTGCCAGCAGTCCTTCCTACGAGCAGTACTTC

j_call: TRBJ2-2
d_call: TRBD2
clone_size: few
v_call: TRBV6-5
cdr3_aa: CASSYLLAGEFGELFF
cdr3_nt: TGTGCCAGCAGTTATTTGCTAGCGGGAGAGTTCGGGGAGCTGTTTTTT

j_call: TRBJ2-5
d_call: -
clone_size: -
v_call: TRBV20-1
cdr3_aa: CSARGMETQYF
cdr3_nt: TGCAGTGCTCGGGGGATGGAGACCCAGTACTTC

j_call: TRBJ2-5
d_call: TRBD2
clone_size: many
v_call: TRBV20-1
cdr3_aa: CSARNSGRETQYF
cdr3_nt: TGCAGTGCTAGGAATAGCGGGAGAGAGACCCAGTACTTC

j_call: TRBJ1-3
d_call: -
clone_size: many
v_call: TRBV7-2
cdr3_aa: CASSLIASSGNTIYF
cdr3_nt: TGTGCCAGCAGTCTGATCGCCAGCTCTGGAAACACCATATATTTT

j_call: TRBJ1-1
d_call: -
clone_size: many
v_call: TRBV12-3/TRBV12-4
cdr3_aa: CASSPTVPVRKKAFF
cdr3_nt: TGTGCCAGCAGCCCAACAGTGCCTGTGCGAAAAAAAGCTTTCTTT

j_call: TRBJ1-2
d_call: TRBD1
clone_size: many
v_call: TRBV6-4
cdr3_aa: CASSRRQGARNNYGYTF
cdr3_nt: TGTGCCAGCAGTCGCAGACAGGGGGCTCGCAATAACTATGGCTACACCTTC

j_call: TRBJ2-7
d_call: TRBD2
clone_size: many
v_call: TRBV28
cdr3_aa: CASSLQGSGTRMRYEQYF
cdr3_nt: TGTGCCAGCAGTTTACAGGGCTCCGGGACTAGGATGAGGTACGAGCAGTACTTC

j_call: TRBJ2-5
d_call: -
clone_size: -
v_call: TRBV11-2
cdr3_aa: CASSLWTSQETQYF
cdr3_nt: TGTGCCAGCAGCCTGTGGACATCCCAAGAGACCCAGTACTTC

j_call: TRBJ1-6
d_call: -
clone_size: many
v_call: TRBV12-5
cdr3_aa: CASAPDGYNSPLHF
cdr3_nt: TGTGCTAGTGCTCCCGACGGATATAATTCACCCCTCCACTTT

j_call: TRBJ1-5
d_call: -
clone_size: many
v_call: TRBV3-1
cdr3_aa: CASSQSGDSNQPQHF
cdr3_nt: TGTGCCAGCAGCCAATCCGGGGACAGCAATCAGCCCCAGCATTTT

j_call: TRBJ2-2
d_call: -
clone_size: many
v_call: TRBV27
cdr3_aa: CASSLSINTGELFF
cdr3_nt: TGTGCCAGCAGTTTATCGATAAACACCGGGGAGCTGTTTTTT

j_call: TRBJ2-2
d_call: TRBD2
clone_size: many
v_call: TRBV12-3/TRBV12-4
cdr3_aa: CASSLMGLAGNTGELFF
cdr3_nt: TGTGCCAGCAGTTTAATGGGACTAGCGGGGAACACCGGGGAGCTGTTTTTT

j_call: TRBJ2-7
d_call: TRBD1
clone_size: -
v_call: TRBV15
cdr3_aa: CATSRDLDRDYEQYF
cdr3_nt: TGTGCCACCAGCAGAGATCTAGACAGGGACTACGAGCAGTACTTC